This T cell receptor beta chain comes out of a study of shared clonotypes between healthy human individuals. Study conclusions and caveats: Rarefaction analysis demonstrated incomplete sorted-subset sequencing notwithstanding large depth. Of the naive CD4 clonotypes, approximately 5% were shared across a few donors.

A word on this clone: Its antigen is not known.

Generated by immunoSEQ multiplex PCR, the TCRdb table keeps only in-frame clones and is missing some. The profile shows about 1 million clones, around 82% of them singletons. All participating donors were Caucasian adults from Nashville, Tennessee. The sample was memory CD4+ T cells from PBMCs. Subset defined: CD45RA-negative fraction. This TCR was recovered from a man aged 18 to 30 in good health. Some clones in this sample may be carry-over from other donors' samples.

CDR3 in DNA: TGCAGCGCCATCCTGGACCAAGAGACCCAGTACTTC. This sequence encodes CSAILDQETQYF. The chain joins TRBV29-1 to TRBJ2-5, with unresolved D. Between the trimmed V and J ends, which lost 7 bases and 0 bases, there was a span of 9 bases. Looked up from germline, CDR1 is SQVTM and CDR2 is ANQGSEA. The CDR3 is made up of 12 amino acids.